The present T cell receptor (beta chain) was sequenced within a study of neurological immune-mediated disorders. This CDR3 spans 14 amino acids. The germline CDR1 and CDR2 sequences are LGHDT and YNNKEL (reference sequence). The J segment lost 6 bases and the V segment lost 5 bases, leaving 7 bases of the junction unmatched. TCRdb ran MiXCR on the 5' RACE reads and lists one entry per CDR3 protein. Of about 44,000 distinct CDR3 sequences listed, under 6.5% are singletons. This clonotype was seen repeatedly, ten times or more. This receptor was taken from a woman in her forties in good health. The sequenced material came from CD4+ T cells from blood. V usage is TRBV3-1 and J usage is TRBJ2-1, with TRBD2 matching over 7 bases. The CDR3 region is CASSTGTMGNEQFF. In DNA form, the CDR3 reads TGTGCCAGCAGCACCGGGACTATGGGCAATGAGCAGTTCTTC.